What follows are 4 T cell receptor beta chains derived from one specimen sequenced in a study of identical twins. A single record per CDR3 protein comes from TCRdb applying MiXCR to the 5' RACE reads. The sample lists about 480,000 distinct CDR3 sequences; 14% were seen once. The same data also contributed to another study, on yellow fever vaccine responses in identical twins.

Sequencing used CD4+ T cells sorted from blood. The receptors were sampled from a woman aged 18-29 years in good health.

V gene TRBV6-1 combines with J gene TRBJ1-4, with 10 bases aligning to TRBD1. The V gene's germline CDR1 is MNHNS and CDR2 SASEGT. V dropped 6 bases and J dropped 11; count of bases not matched to a gene: 9. The CDR3 is 14 residues long. CDR3 sequence: CASRSGTGDNKLFF. CDR3 DNA sequence: TGTGCCAGCAGGTCCGGGACAGGGGATAATAAACTGTTTTTT.

The CDR3 sequence is CASSFGQKGDEQFF. The CDR3 DNA reads TGTGCCAGCAGTTTCGGGCAGAAAGGCGATGAGCAGTTCTTC. The chain is built from TRBV12-3 or TRBV12-4 and TRBJ2-1, with unresolved D. The CDR3 is 14 residues long. With 3 bases removed from V and 8 bases from J, the gap between germline ends came to 14 bases.

A word on this clonotype: No DNA is shown, since the ends of the CDR3 on it are uncertain; the CDR3 is the one TCRdb lists. This chain connects TRBV2 to TRBJ1-5; the D call of TRBD1 is as the table states it, not checked on the DNA. Inclusive of both ends, the CDR3 amounts to 14 amino acids. CDR1 is SNHLY, CDR2 FYNNEI, per germline. The chain's CDR3 is CASSVGRGAPASHF.

The genes are TRBV9 and TRBJ1-5, with no clear D. V lost 0 bases and J lost 7, with 8 bases in between. Germline V lookup: CDR1 SGDLS, CDR2 YYNGEE. The CDR3 contains 13 residues. CDR3 loop: CASSVGIDQPQHF. The CDR3 DNA is TGTGCCAGCAGCGTAGGGATCGACCAGCCCCAGCATTTT.